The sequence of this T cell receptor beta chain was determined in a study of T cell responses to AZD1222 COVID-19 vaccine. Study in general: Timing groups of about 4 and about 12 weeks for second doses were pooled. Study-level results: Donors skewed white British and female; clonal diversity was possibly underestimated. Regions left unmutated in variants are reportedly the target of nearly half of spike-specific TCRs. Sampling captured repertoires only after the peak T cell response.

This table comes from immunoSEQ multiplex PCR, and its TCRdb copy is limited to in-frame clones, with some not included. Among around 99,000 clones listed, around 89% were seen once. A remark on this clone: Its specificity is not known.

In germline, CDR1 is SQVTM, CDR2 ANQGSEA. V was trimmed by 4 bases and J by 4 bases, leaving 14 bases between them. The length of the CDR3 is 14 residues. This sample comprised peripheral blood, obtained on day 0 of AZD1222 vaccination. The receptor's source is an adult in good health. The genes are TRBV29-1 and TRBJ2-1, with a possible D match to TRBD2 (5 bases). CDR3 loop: CSVVPAADYNEQFF. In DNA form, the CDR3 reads TGCAGCGTTGTGCCAGCGGCCGATTACAATGAGCAGTTCTTC.